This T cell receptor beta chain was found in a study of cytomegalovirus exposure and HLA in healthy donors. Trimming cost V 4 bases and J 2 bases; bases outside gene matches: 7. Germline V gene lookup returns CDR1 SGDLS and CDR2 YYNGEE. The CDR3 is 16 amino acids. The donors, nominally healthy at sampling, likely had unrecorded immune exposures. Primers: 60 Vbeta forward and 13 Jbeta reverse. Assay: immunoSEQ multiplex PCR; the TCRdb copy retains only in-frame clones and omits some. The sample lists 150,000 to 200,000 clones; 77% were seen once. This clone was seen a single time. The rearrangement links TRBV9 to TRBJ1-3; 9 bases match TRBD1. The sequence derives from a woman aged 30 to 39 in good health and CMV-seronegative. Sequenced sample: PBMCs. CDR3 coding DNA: TGTGCCAGCAGCCTCCGGACAGGGGAGACTGGAAACACCATATATTTT. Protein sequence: CASSLRTGETGNTIYF.